A selection of T cell receptor beta chains follows, all from one sample in a study of T cell responses to AZD1222 COVID-19 vaccine. TCRdb's copy holds only in-frame clones and misses some; the assay was immunoSEQ multiplex PCR. This sample carries over 120,000 clones, 85% to 95% of them seen once, and the ten largest clones take 9.5% to 15%. Material: peripheral blood, obtained after recovery from COVID-19. The receptors come from an adult who had recovered from COVID-19. Both conserved end residues are part of each CDR3. The order of the fields is clone size, V gene, J gene, D gene, CDR3 DNA, CDR3 protein. The D gene is left open where the match is weak. The size field is filled for only some rows; it gives once, few, many or a size class.

clone_size: -
v_call: TRBV11-2
j_call: TRBJ2-5
d_call: TRBD2
cdr3_nt: TGTGCCAGCAGCTCCCCCGGGACCTACGGGGGGGCCCAGTACTTC
cdr3_aa: CASSSPGTYGGAQYF

clone_size: -
v_call: TRBV11-1
j_call: TRBJ2-2
d_call: TRBD2
cdr3_nt: TGTGCCAGCAGGAAGCGGGAGGTAACCGGGGAGCTGTTTTTT
cdr3_aa: CASRKREVTGELFF

clone_size: -
v_call: TRBV12-3/TRBV12-4
j_call: TRBJ2-1
d_call: -
cdr3_nt: TGTGCCAGCAGTTTGCGCAATGAGCAGTTCTTC
cdr3_aa: CASSLRNEQFF

clone_size: -
v_call: TRBV3-1/TRBV3-2
j_call: TRBJ2-2
d_call: -
cdr3_nt: TGTGCCAGCAGCCAATTCCGGGGGGAGCTGTTTTTT
cdr3_aa: CASSQFRGELFF

clone_size: -
v_call: TRBV14
j_call: TRBJ2-7
d_call: TRBD1
cdr3_nt: TGTGCCAGCAGCCAAGGCCCGGGACAGCTCTACGAGCAGTACTTC
cdr3_aa: CASSQGPGQLYEQYF

clone_size: -
v_call: TRBV19
j_call: TRBJ1-4
d_call: -
cdr3_nt: TGTGCCAGTAGTATCCGGGGGCTGGGGAATGAAAAACTGTTTTTT
cdr3_aa: CASSIRGLGNEKLFF

clone_size: -
v_call: TRBV28
j_call: TRBJ1-2
d_call: -
cdr3_nt: TGTGCCAGCAGTTTACCCCGGAACCGCAATATCTACACCTTC
cdr3_aa: CASSLPRNRNIYTF

clone_size: -
v_call: TRBV27
j_call: TRBJ1-2
d_call: TRBD1
cdr3_nt: TGTGCCAGCAGTTTATATACCATGGCCGGGACAGGTCAGCTTGGAAACTATGGCTACACCTTC
cdr3_aa: CASSLYTMAGTGQLGNYGYTF

clone_size: -
v_call: TRBV5-8
j_call: TRBJ2-5
d_call: -
cdr3_nt: TGTGCCAGCATCCCGGGGGGCAGAAGCCAAGAGACCCAGTACTTC
cdr3_aa: CASIPGGRSQETQYF

clone_size: -
v_call: TRBV11-2
j_call: TRBJ1-2
d_call: -
cdr3_nt: TGTGCCAGCAGCTTAGCTGACATGGGGGGTTGGTTTTTC
cdr3_aa: CASSLADMGGWFF

clone_size: -
v_call: TRBV4-2
j_call: TRBJ1-2
d_call: TRBD1
cdr3_nt: TGTGCCAGCAGCCAAGATAGATTAGGGGACAGGGGGCGAGGAGATGGCTACACCTTC
cdr3_aa: CASSQDRLGDRGRGDGYTF

clone_size: few
v_call: TRBV27
j_call: TRBJ1-5
d_call: -
cdr3_nt: TGTGCCAGCAGTTATGGGCCTAGGGGTCAGCCCCAGCATTTT
cdr3_aa: CASSYGPRGQPQHF

clone_size: -
v_call: TRBV10-3
j_call: TRBJ2-3
d_call: -
cdr3_nt: TGTGCCATCAGTGTTCCAAAGGCGGATACGCAGTATTTT
cdr3_aa: CAISVPKADTQYF

clone_size: -
v_call: TRBV28
j_call: TRBJ2-7
d_call: -
cdr3_nt: TGTGCCAGCAGGGGCGGGTTCTCCTACGAGCAGTACTTC
cdr3_aa: CASRGGFSYEQYF

clone_size: -
v_call: TRBV9
j_call: TRBJ1-6
d_call: -
cdr3_nt: TGTGCCAGCAGCGTAGGGGGTAGAGACAATTCACCCCTCCACTTT
cdr3_aa: CASSVGGRDNSPLHF

clone_size: -
v_call: TRBV4-2
j_call: TRBJ2-1
d_call: -
cdr3_nt: TGTGCCAGCAGCCAAGACTCTAGCTCCTACAATGAGCAGTTCTTC
cdr3_aa: CASSQDSSSYNEQFF

clone_size: -
v_call: TRBV9
j_call: TRBJ2-7
d_call: -
cdr3_nt: TGTGCCAGCGGGGTGGAGGGGCTGAGCTCCTACGAGCAGTACTTC
cdr3_aa: CASGVEGLSSYEQYF

clone_size: once
v_call: TRBV6-5
j_call: TRBJ2-1
d_call: TRBD1
cdr3_nt: TGTGCCAGCAGTCTACAGGGGAATGAGCAGTTCTTC
cdr3_aa: CASSLQGNEQFF

clone_size: -
v_call: TRBV7-3
j_call: TRBJ2-3
d_call: -
cdr3_nt: TGTGCCAGCAGCACGACACAGGGATGGGATACGCAGTATTTT
cdr3_aa: CASSTTQGWDTQYF

clone_size: -
v_call: TRBV5-1
j_call: TRBJ2-1
d_call: TRBD1
cdr3_nt: TGCGCCAGCAGCTTGGGACAGGGCTCCTACAATGAGCAGTTCTTC
cdr3_aa: CASSLGQGSYNEQFF

clone_size: -
v_call: TRBV19
j_call: TRBJ1-4
d_call: TRBD1
cdr3_nt: TGTGCCAGTAGTGCCCGGGACAGGAGATCTATTAATGAAAAACTGTTTTTT
cdr3_aa: CASSARDRRSINEKLFF

clone_size: -
v_call: TRBV5-6
j_call: TRBJ2-5
d_call: TRBD1
cdr3_nt: TGTGCCAGCAGAGACCTGGGACTAACAGGGGGCCGAGAGACCCAGTACTTC
cdr3_aa: CASRDLGLTGGRETQYF

clone_size: -
v_call: TRBV5-1
j_call: TRBJ2-1
d_call: TRBD1
cdr3_nt: TGCGCCAGCAGTTACCCTACCGGGACAGGGGGCGATGAGCAGTTCTTC
cdr3_aa: CASSYPTGTGGDEQFF

clone_size: -
v_call: TRBV2
j_call: TRBJ1-2
d_call: -
cdr3_nt: TGTGCCAGCAGTGAAGGTGAGGATTACATCTATGGCTACACCTTC
cdr3_aa: CASSEGEDYIYGYTF

clone_size: -
v_call: TRBV4-2
j_call: TRBJ2-3
d_call: -
cdr3_nt: TGTGCCAGCAGCCAAGATCTGAGTAGCGGCAAGACTAGCACAGATACGCAGTATTTT
cdr3_aa: CASSQDLSSGKTSTDTQYF

clone_size: -
v_call: TRBV11-2
j_call: TRBJ2-1
d_call: TRBD2
cdr3_nt: TGTGCCAGCAGCTTCGGGGGGAGGAAAAAAAGCAATGAGCAGTTCTTC
cdr3_aa: CASSFGGRKKSNEQFF

clone_size: -
v_call: TRBV6-2/TRBV6-3
j_call: TRBJ1-1
d_call: -
cdr3_nt: TGTGCCAGCAGCCTTGGTATTGAAGCTTTCTTT
cdr3_aa: CASSLGIEAFF

clone_size: -
v_call: TRBV15
j_call: TRBJ1-4
d_call: -
cdr3_nt: TGTGCCACCAGCACGGGAACGGAAAAACTGTTTTTT
cdr3_aa: CATSTGTEKLFF

clone_size: -
v_call: TRBV2
j_call: TRBJ2-7
d_call: -
cdr3_nt: TGTGCCAGCAGGAAGGCAGGGGCAAACGAGCAGTACTTC
cdr3_aa: CASRKAGANEQYF

clone_size: -
v_call: TRBV20-1
j_call: TRBJ2-3
d_call: TRBD2
cdr3_nt: TGCAGTGCTAGTGTCACTAGCGGGGGCACAGATACGCAGTATTTT
cdr3_aa: CSASVTSGGTDTQYF

clone_size: -
v_call: TRBV5-5
j_call: TRBJ1-1
d_call: -
cdr3_nt: TGTGCCAGCAGCTTGGACAATACAGGAGACACTGAAGCTTTCTTT
cdr3_aa: CASSLDNTGDTEAFF

clone_size: once
v_call: TRBV5-1
j_call: TRBJ2-1
d_call: TRBD2
cdr3_nt: TGCGCCAGCAGCCTCGGGGCTAGCGGGAGGACCAATGAGCAGTTCTTC
cdr3_aa: CASSLGASGRTNEQFF

clone_size: -
v_call: TRBV5-1
j_call: TRBJ1-3
d_call: TRBD1
cdr3_nt: TGCGCCAGCAGCTTGTGGACAGGGGGCACCGGAAACACCATATATTTT
cdr3_aa: CASSLWTGGTGNTIYF

clone_size: few
v_call: TRBV25-1
j_call: TRBJ1-5
d_call: -
cdr3_nt: TGTGCCAGCAGTGCACCGGGACATAGCAATCAGCCCCAGCATTTT
cdr3_aa: CASSAPGHSNQPQHF

clone_size: -
v_call: TRBV29-1
j_call: TRBJ2-3
d_call: -
cdr3_nt: TGCAGCGTTGTAGGGACCATCACAGATACGCAGTATTTT
cdr3_aa: CSVVGTITDTQYF

clone_size: -
v_call: TRBV30
j_call: TRBJ1-4
d_call: TRBD1
cdr3_nt: TGTGCCTGCGGACAGGGGAATGAAAAACTGTTTTTT
cdr3_aa: CACGQGNEKLFF

clone_size: -
v_call: TRBV18
j_call: TRBJ1-2
d_call: -
cdr3_nt: TGTGCCAGCTCACCGCAGGGGAAGGGCAACTATGGCTACACCTTC
cdr3_aa: CASSPQGKGNYGYTF

clone_size: -
v_call: TRBV2
j_call: TRBJ1-1
d_call: -
cdr3_nt: TGTGCCAGCGGCAGACCTGAAGCTTTCTTT
cdr3_aa: CASGRPEAFF

clone_size: -
v_call: TRBV29-1
j_call: TRBJ2-2
d_call: -
cdr3_nt: TGCAGCGCTGAGACAGGCGCGAACACCGGGGAGCTGTTTTTT
cdr3_aa: CSAETGANTGELFF

clone_size: -
v_call: TRBV7-2
j_call: TRBJ1-2
d_call: -
cdr3_nt: TGTGCCAGCAGCTCCGACGGAAATCCACTTAACTATGGCTACACCTTC
cdr3_aa: CASSSDGNPLNYGYTF

clone_size: -
v_call: TRBV23-1
j_call: TRBJ2-6
d_call: -
cdr3_nt: TGCGCCAGCAGTCTACTCCCAGGGCATGGGGCCAACGTCCTGACTTTC
cdr3_aa: CASSLLPGHGANVLTF

clone_size: few
v_call: TRBV2
j_call: TRBJ2-1
d_call: TRBD1
cdr3_nt: TGTGCCAGCAGCGCTGACAGGGCGTACAATGAGCAGTTCTTC
cdr3_aa: CASSADRAYNEQFF

clone_size: once
v_call: TRBV28
j_call: TRBJ1-5
d_call: TRBD1
cdr3_nt: TGTGCCAGCAGTTCCTCCATGGACAGGGGCAATCAGCCCCAGCATTTT
cdr3_aa: CASSSSMDRGNQPQHF

clone_size: -
v_call: TRBV5-6
j_call: TRBJ2-5
d_call: -
cdr3_nt: TGTGCCAGCAGAGCCAGTCCGGGGGAGACCCAGTACTTC
cdr3_aa: CASRASPGETQYF

clone_size: -
v_call: TRBV28
j_call: TRBJ2-2
d_call: -
cdr3_nt: TGTGCCAGCAGTTTAGGAGGCACCGGGGAGCTGTTTTTT
cdr3_aa: CASSLGGTGELFF

clone_size: -
v_call: TRBV18
j_call: TRBJ1-5
d_call: TRBD1
cdr3_nt: TGTGCCAGCGGGATGTTGACAGGGAGTCAGCCCCAGCATTTT
cdr3_aa: CASGMLTGSQPQHF

clone_size: once
v_call: TRBV29-1
j_call: TRBJ2-2
d_call: -
cdr3_nt: TGCAGCGTTGAGGAACAGAGTACCGGGGAGCTGTTTTTT
cdr3_aa: CSVEEQSTGELFF

clone_size: -
v_call: TRBV3-1/TRBV3-2
j_call: TRBJ1-2
d_call: -
cdr3_nt: TGTGCCAGCAGCCGCGGGGGGGACAACTATGGCTACACCTTC
cdr3_aa: CASSRGGDNYGYTF

clone_size: -
v_call: TRBV19
j_call: TRBJ2-7
d_call: -
cdr3_nt: TGTGCCAGTAGTATCCGGGACGGGCCCTACGAGCAGTACTTC
cdr3_aa: CASSIRDGPYEQYF

clone_size: -
v_call: TRBV6-6
j_call: TRBJ2-3
d_call: -
cdr3_nt: TGTGCCAGCAGTCCCTCTCCACTCGTTTTCACAGATACGCAGTATTTT
cdr3_aa: CASSPSPLVFTDTQYF

clone_size: -
v_call: TRBV5-1
j_call: TRBJ2-2
d_call: -
cdr3_nt: TGCGCCAGCAGTCCGAACACCGGGGAGCTGTTTTTT
cdr3_aa: CASSPNTGELFF